This is a list of T cell receptor beta chains from one sample in a study of cytomegalovirus exposure and HLA in healthy donors. Clones were read by immunoSEQ multiplex PCR, and TCRdb kept only the in-frame ones, dropping some. The data hold about 180,000 clones, with around 77% observed a single time. What was sequenced was PBMCs. The receptor source for this set is a man aged 55 to 69 in good health and CMV-seronegative. Each CDR3 is given with its conserved first and last residue. A D gene is named only where the DNA matches it firmly. Only part of the rows carry a size: once, few, many, or a class if the clone is expanded.

V: TRBV6-1
size: -
D: TRBD1
J: TRBJ2-1
CDR3: CASSVDRVSYNEQFF
DNA: TGTGCCAGCAGTGTGGACAGGGTTTCCTACAATGAGCAGTTCTTC

V: TRBV9
size: -
D: TRBD2
J: TRBJ2-7
CDR3: CASSGLAGAHEQYF
DNA: TGTGCCAGCAGCGGTCTAGCGGGAGCCCACGAGCAGTACTTC

V: TRBV15
size: -
D: TRBD2
J: TRBJ2-7
CDR3: CATSRDGRAYEQYF
DNA: TGTGCCACCAGCAGAGACGGGAGGGCCTACGAGCAGTACTTC

V: TRBV5-5
size: -
D: -
J: TRBJ2-2
CDR3: CASSPDYLNTGELFF
DNA: TGTGCCAGCAGCCCTGACTACCTGAACACCGGGGAGCTGTTTTTT

V: TRBV7-3
size: -
D: -
J: TRBJ2-5
CDR3: CASSLMGSGGYQETQYF
DNA: TGTGCCAGCAGCTTAATGGGGTCAGGAGGATACCAAGAGACCCAGTACTTC

V: TRBV7-3
size: -
D: -
J: TRBJ1-1
CDR3: CASSPTGGPTEAFF
DNA: TGTGCCAGCAGCCCTACCGGGGGTCCCACTGAAGCTTTCTTT

V: TRBV2
size: -
D: TRBD1
J: TRBJ2-1
CDR3: CASTLTGTGEQFF
DNA: TGTGCCAGCACCTTGACAGGGACGGGTGAGCAGTTCTTC

V: TRBV19
size: -
D: -
J: TRBJ2-2
CDR3: CASSIGGLSTGELFF
DNA: TGTGCCAGTAGTATAGGGGGACTTAGCACCGGGGAGCTGTTTTTT

V: TRBV6-5
size: -
D: TRBD2
J: TRBJ2-7
CDR3: CASTPAGVEEQYF
DNA: TGTGCCAGCACCCCGGCGGGAGTGGAGGAGCAGTACTTC

V: TRBV9
size: -
D: TRBD2
J: TRBJ2-3
CDR3: CASSVGVSGSDTQYF
DNA: TGTGCCAGCAGCGTAGGGGTTAGCGGGAGCGATACGCAGTATTTT

V: TRBV18
size: few
D: -
J: TRBJ1-3
CDR3: CASSPPRGNTIYF
DNA: TGTGCCAGCTCACCACCGAGGGGAAACACCATATATTTT

V: TRBV5-6
size: -
D: TRBD2
J: TRBJ2-5
CDR3: CASSPLPGTSGQETQYF
DNA: TGTGCCAGCAGCCCGCTACCCGGGACTAGCGGCCAAGAGACCCAGTACTTC

V: TRBV5-1
size: -
D: -
J: TRBJ2-1
CDR3: CASSSGSPAVNEQFF
DNA: TGCGCCAGCAGCTCTGGTTCCCCCGCAGTCAATGAGCAGTTCTTC

V: TRBV6-6
size: -
D: -
J: TRBJ1-2
CDR3: CASSGQIYGYTF
DNA: TGTGCCAGCAGTGGACAGATCTATGGCTACACCTTC

V: TRBV5-4
size: -
D: TRBD1
J: TRBJ2-5
CDR3: CASRGTGGVETQYF
DNA: TGTGCCAGCAGAGGGACAGGGGGCGTTGAGACCCAGTACTTC

V: TRBV28
size: -
D: TRBD2
J: TRBJ2-2
CDR3: CASSLWGRALGELFF
DNA: TGTGCCAGCAGTTTATGGGGGAGGGCCTTGGGGGAGCTGTTTTTT

V: TRBV6-5
size: once
D: TRBD1
J: TRBJ2-7
CDR3: CASSYLPGQGPYEQYF
DNA: TGTGCCAGCAGTTATCTCCCGGGACAGGGGCCCTACGAGCAGTACTTC

V: TRBV6-5
size: -
D: -
J: TRBJ1-1
CDR3: CATSPQGNTEAFF
DNA: TGTGCCACCAGCCCACAGGGGAACACTGAAGCTTTCTTT

V: TRBV19
size: once
D: TRBD1
J: TRBJ1-5
CDR3: CASSILALGTGLIGNQPQHF
DNA: TGTGCCAGTAGTATTTTGGCTCTAGGGACAGGACTTATAGGCAATCAGCCCCAGCATTTT

V: TRBV2
size: -
D: TRBD2
J: TRBJ2-3
CDR3: CASSGGLAGYTDTQYF
DNA: TGTGCCAGCAGTGGGGGACTAGCGGGGTACACAGATACGCAGTATTTT

V: TRBV2
size: -
D: -
J: TRBJ1-4
CDR3: CASSARTATNEKLFF
DNA: TGTGCCAGCAGCGCACGGACAGCAACTAATGAAAAACTGTTTTTT

V: TRBV6-1
size: -
D: TRBD1
J: TRBJ2-7
CDR3: CASSEETGGAYEQYF
DNA: TGTGCCAGCAGTGAAGAGACAGGGGGGGCCTACGAGCAGTACTTC

V: TRBV7-2
size: once
D: -
J: TRBJ2-7
CDR3: CASSGGGLSLGHF
DNA: TGTGCCAGCAGCGGAGGGGGCCTGAGTTTGGGACACTTC

V: TRBV27
size: -
D: TRBD2
J: TRBJ2-1
CDR3: CASSGPGLAMNEQFF
DNA: TGTGCCAGCAGTGGACCGGGACTAGCTATGAATGAGCAGTTCTTC

V: TRBV7-9
size: -
D: TRBD2
J: TRBJ2-1
CDR3: CASSLAGPGGARNEQFF
DNA: TGTGCCAGCAGCTTAGCGGGACCCGGGGGGGCCAGGAATGAGCAGTTCTTC

V: TRBV5-6
size: -
D: -
J: TRBJ2-7
CDR3: CASSSSGRGDRVYEQYF
DNA: TGTGCCAGCAGCTCCTCGGGGCGGGGGGACAGGGTCTACGAGCAGTACTTC

V: TRBV5-1
size: once
D: TRBD1
J: TRBJ2-2
CDR3: CASSQGQGGTGELFF
DNA: TGCGCCAGCAGCCAGGGACAGGGAGGAACCGGGGAGCTGTTTTTT

V: TRBV19
size: once
D: -
J: TRBJ2-2
CDR3: CASSIWSVLNTGELFF
DNA: TGTGCCAGTAGTATCTGGTCGGTCCTGAACACCGGGGAGCTGTTTTTT

V: TRBV7-8
size: -
D: TRBD1
J: TRBJ1-5
CDR3: CASSPRDRNQPQHF
DNA: TGTGCCAGCAGCCCCCGGGACAGAAATCAGCCCCAGCATTTT

V: TRBV6-6
size: -
D: -
J: TRBJ2-7
CDR3: CASGKGTYEQYF
DNA: TGTGCCAGCGGGAAGGGGACCTACGAGCAGTACTTC

V: TRBV29-1
size: few
D: TRBD1
J: TRBJ1-4
CDR3: CSVSGGGNEKLFF
DNA: TGCAGCGTTTCAGGGGGCGGTAATGAAAAACTGTTTTTT

V: TRBV28
size: -
D: -
J: TRBJ2-7
CDR3: CASRASAYEQYF
DNA: TGTGCCAGCAGAGCGTCGGCCTACGAGCAGTACTTC

V: TRBV27
size: once
D: -
J: TRBJ2-7
CDR3: CASMRRGTYEQYF
DNA: TGTGCCAGCATGCGACGGGGGACCTACGAGCAGTACTTC

V: TRBV5-8
size: -
D: -
J: TRBJ2-1
CDR3: CASSPWTNYNEQFF
DNA: TGTGCCAGCAGCCCTTGGACAAACTACAATGAGCAGTTCTTC

V: TRBV18
size: -
D: TRBD1
J: TRBJ1-2
CDR3: CASPPEEQGASYGYTF
DNA: TGTGCCAGCCCACCAGAAGAACAGGGGGCGAGCTATGGCTACACCTTC

V: TRBV19
size: few
D: -
J: TRBJ1-1
CDR3: CASSTTRRGEAFF
DNA: TGTGCCAGTAGCACGACAAGGAGGGGTGAAGCTTTCTTT

V: TRBV19
size: -
D: TRBD1
J: TRBJ1-1
CDR3: CASSTVRDRARNTEAFF
DNA: TGTGCCAGTAGTACGGTCAGGGACAGGGCGCGGAACACTGAAGCTTTCTTT

V: TRBV5-6
size: -
D: TRBD1
J: TRBJ1-4
CDR3: CASSLTGGMTNEKLFF
DNA: TGTGCCAGCAGCTTGACAGGGGGGATGACTAATGAAAAACTGTTTTTT

V: TRBV6-5
size: -
D: -
J: TRBJ1-2
CDR3: CASSYGARDYGYTF
DNA: TGTGCCAGCAGTTACGGGGCCAGGGACTATGGCTACACCTTC

V: TRBV7-2
size: -
D: -
J: TRBJ2-1
CDR3: CASSFSGIGEQFF
DNA: TGTGCCAGCAGCTTTTCAGGGATCGGGGAGCAGTTCTTC

V: TRBV28
size: -
D: TRBD1
J: TRBJ2-5
CDR3: CASSFLFFRTGPQETQYF
DNA: TGTGCCAGCAGTTTCCTTTTCTTCCGGACAGGACCCCAAGAGACCCAGTACTTC

V: TRBV14
size: -
D: -
J: TRBJ1-1
CDR3: CASSPTGGGGTEAFF
DNA: TGTGCCAGCAGCCCCACGGGGGGGGGCGGCACTGAAGCTTTCTTT

V: TRBV5-4
size: -
D: -
J: TRBJ2-5
CDR3: CASSPGIQETQYF
DNA: TGTGCCAGCAGCCCCGGGATACAAGAGACCCAGTACTTC

V: TRBV27
size: -
D: TRBD2
J: TRBJ2-7
CDR3: CASSAGGEQYF
DNA: TGTGCCAGCAGTGCGGGGGGGGAGCAGTACTTC

V: TRBV6-4
size: -
D: TRBD1
J: TRBJ1-6
CDR3: CASREQGASNSPLHF
DNA: TGTGCCAGCAGAGAACAGGGGGCCAGTAATTCACCCCTCCACTTT

V: TRBV6-5
size: -
D: -
J: TRBJ2-1
CDR3: CASRAEQASEQFF
DNA: TGTGCCAGCAGAGCGGAACAAGCGAGTGAGCAGTTCTTC

V: TRBV7-9
size: -
D: TRBD1
J: TRBJ1-2
CDR3: CASSLDGEGTGNYGYTF
DNA: TGTGCCAGCAGCTTAGACGGTGAAGGGACAGGGAACTATGGCTACACCTTC

V: TRBV7-2
size: -
D: TRBD2
J: TRBJ2-7
CDR3: CASSLWGGSSSYEQYF
DNA: TGTGCCAGCAGCTTATGGGGGGGGAGCTCGAGCTACGAGCAGTACTTC

V: TRBV6-1
size: -
D: -
J: TRBJ2-7
CDR3: CASSLQQFYEQYF
DNA: TGTGCCAGCAGCCTACAACAGTTCTACGAGCAGTACTTC

V: TRBV5-4
size: few
D: TRBD1
J: TRBJ2-5
CDR3: CASRSGTGEETQYF
DNA: TGTGCCAGCAGGTCCGGGACAGGGGAGGAGACCCAGTACTTC

V: TRBV5-6
size: once
D: -
J: TRBJ2-1
CDR3: CASSLVRGNEQFF
DNA: TGTGCCAGCAGCTTGGTGCGAGGCAATGAGCAGTTCTTC

V: TRBV27
size: -
D: -
J: TRBJ1-5
CDR3: CASSSATGSPGNQPQHF
DNA: TGTGCCAGCAGTTCCGCAACAGGGTCCCCTGGCAATCAGCCCCAGCATTTT

V: TRBV19
size: -
D: -
J: TRBJ2-7
CDR3: CASSSGEFSYEQYF
DNA: TGTGCCAGTAGTAGCGGGGAATTTTCCTACGAGCAGTACTTC

V: TRBV28
size: -
D: TRBD1
J: TRBJ2-1
CDR3: CAIEGAADNEQFF
DNA: TGTGCCATCGAGGGGGCCGCGGATAATGAGCAGTTCTTC